This entry lists 7 T cell receptor beta chains sequenced from one sample in a study of tumor and adjacent non-tumor tissue in lung cancer (dated by TCRdb to about 2018). RNA was isolated from bulk unsorted tissue, and RNA quality was assessed with a NanoDrop ND-1000 and an Agilent 2100. For the normal lung samples, distant non-tumor tissue was collected more than 3 cm away from the tumor edge. Libraries were prepared through multiplex PCR. Data came from an Illumina HiSeq 2500. TCRbeta libraries were constructed through three rounds of nested PCR with primers (Table S4) according to protocols modified from ARM-PCR. The public reads were reprocessed in TCRdb via fastp at Q25 and MiXCR, keeping in-frame beta chains. Under each unique CDR3 protein, matching rows form one entry showing the most common genes and DNA. The sample table records tens of thousands of distinct CDR3 sequences; less than 75% of these occur just once. Roughly 25% of the sample comes from the top ten.

Sample: distant non-tumor lung tissue. These receptors came from a woman in her forties or fifties with non-small cell lung cancer.

Turning to this clonotype: This may come from a read error, since a much larger clone is one base off. This chain connects TRBV12-3 or TRBV12-4 to TRBJ2-3; 7 positions match TRBD2. This CDR3 is built from 15 residues. Trimming removed 2 bases from V and 4 bases from J; junction bases left unmatched: 6. The CDR3 DNA is TGTGCCAGCAGTTTACACGCGGGAGAATCAGATACGCAGTATTTT. Its protein product is CASSLHAGESDTQYF.

V usage is TRBV6-4 and J usage is TRBJ2-3; TRBD2 matches 11 bases. The CDR3 covers 15 residues. After removal of 7 bases from V and 3 bases from J, the junction contained 6 bases not matched to a gene. Germline assignment: CDR1 MRHNA and CDR2 SNTAGT. The CDR3 coding sequence is TGTGCCAGCATACTGACTAGCGGGATGACAGATACGCAGTATTTT. Protein: CASILTSGMTDTQYF.

This chain connects TRBV7-9 to TRBJ1-1, with a tentative D call TRBD1 (5 bases). The CDR3 covers 15 residues. Trimming cost V 5 bases and J 6 bases, with 19 bases left between them. Germline assignment: CDR1 SEHNR and CDR2 FQNEAQ (reference sequence). As DNA, the CDR3 is TGTGCCAGCAGCCCAAGAAGGGGCAGTATGGCTGAAGCTTTCTTT. The encoded protein is CASSPRRGSMAEAFF. Drawing the rest from reference TRBV7-9 and TRBJ1-1, the complete variable domain is DTGVSQNPRHKITKRGQNVTFRCDPISEHNRLYWYRQTLGQGPEFLTYFQNEAQLEKSRLLSDRFSAERPKGSFSTLEIQRTEQGDSAMYLCASSPRRGSMAEAFFGQGTRLTVV.

This rearrangement joins TRBV5-4 to TRBJ1-2; weak D call: TRBD1 (5 bases). CDR3 length: 13 residues. The V and J ends lost 4 bases and 9 bases respectively, with 16 bases between them. Germline CDR1 SGHNT, CDR2 YYREEE (reference sequence). Here the CDR3 reads CASSVGRVDRYTF. In DNA form, the CDR3 reads TGTGCCAGCAGCGTGGGCAGGGTCGATCGCTACACCTTC.

Remarks on this clonotype: The CDR3 end shows no conserved phenylalanine or tryptophan, and so a read error is likely. J is TRBJ2-1 and V is TRBV11-3; no reliable D call. In germline, CDR1 is SGHNT, CDR2 YENEEA. CDR3 length: 16 amino acids. Trimming removed 1 base from V and 0 bases from J, with 10 bases in between. CDR3 in amino acids: CASSLVGTLSYNEQFL. In DNA, the CDR3 is TGTGCCAGCAGCTTAGTGGGAACCCTCTCCTACAATGAGCAGTTCCTC.

On this clonotype: A clone one base away is much larger, so this may be a read error. J is TRBJ2-7 and V is TRBV12-3 or TRBV12-4; D gene unclear. This CDR3 has 14 residues. The CDR3 nucleotides read TGTACCAGCAGTTTACTGTTGGGCCGCGACGAGCAGTACTTC. Protein sequence: CTSSLLLGRDEQYF.

This clonotype was counted many times. The chain uses TRBV28 and TRBJ2-3; maybe TRBD2 (6 bases). Per the germline V gene, CDR1 is MDHEN and CDR2 is SYDVKM. CDR3 length: 15 amino acids. Trimming cost V 5 bases and J 3 bases, with 15 bases left between them. In nucleotides, the CDR3 is TGTGCCAGCAGTCCCAGGTGGAGGGGTACAGATACGCAGTATTTT. This gives the protein CASSPRWRGTDTQYF.